Shown below are 25 T cell receptor beta chains from a single sample sequenced in a study of blood T cell repertoires in COVID-19. Assay used: immunoSEQ multiplex PCR; TCRdb lists only in-frame clones, some missing. The repertoire includes about 240,000 clones, 70% to 85% of them detected once, and around 3.2% sits in the top ten. Material: peripheral blood. The receptors here all came from a woman older than 75 with acute or convalescent COVID-19.

The gene calls are TRBV9 and TRBJ2-3; D might be TRBD1 (6 bases). CDR1 and CDR2 (germline): SGDLS, YYNGEE. V gave up 2 bases and J gave up 3 bases, with 19 bases separating them. The CDR3 runs to 17 residues. The CDR3 region is CASSVLPGTQKTDTQYF. The CDR3 coding sequence is TGTGCCAGCAGCGTCCTTCCCGGGACACAAAAAACAGATACGCAGTATTTT.

This sequence joins TRBV5-4 and TRBJ1-1; TRBD1 aligns across 10 bases. CDR1 is SGHNT and CDR2 is YYREEE in the germline V gene (reference sequence). CDR3 length equals 15 residues. J gave up 10 bases and V 4 bases, and 13 bases lay outside the gene matches. CDR3 sequence: CASSASGTGALGAFF. For the CDR3, the DNA is TGTGCCAGCAGCGCCTCCGGGACAGGGGCTTTGGGAGCTTTCTTT. Together with reference TRBV5-4 and TRBJ1-1, the CDR3 gives the full variable domain: ETGVTQSPTHLIKTRGQQVTLRCSSQSGHNTVSWYQQALGQGPQFIFQYYREEENGRGNFPPRFSGLQFPNYSSELNVNALELDDSALYLCASSASGTGALGAFFGQGTRLTVV.

The V call is TRBV29-1, the J call TRBJ2-2, with 8 positions matching TRBD1. V lost 5 bases to trimming and J lost 6 bases; unmatched junction nucleotides: 5. The germline gives CDR1 SQVTM, CDR2 ANQGSEA. This CDR3 contains 13 residues. The CDR3 nucleotides read TGCAGCGTTCGAAACAGGGGGGCCGGGGAGCTGTTTTTT. It is translated as CSVRNRGAGELFF.

The V call is TRBV19, the J call TRBJ1-3, with D hard to call. Trimming stripped 7 bases from V and 0 bases from J, with 10 bases between. Germline CDR1 is LNHDA and CDR2 is SQIVND (reference sequence). The CDR3 loop spans 14 amino acids. The CDR3 DNA sequence: TGTGCCAGTACTATGGGCCTCTCTGGAAACACCATATATTTT. Protein sequence: CASTMGLSGNTIYF. The full variable domain, completed using reference TRBV19 and TRBJ1-3, is DGGITQSPKYLFRKEGQNVTLSCEQNLNHDAMYWYRQDPGQGLRLIYYSQIVNDFQKGDIAEGYSVSREKKESFPLTVTSAQKNPTAFYLCASTMGLSGNTIYFGEGSWLTVV.

The chain has TRBV10-3 and TRBJ1-2, with D tentatively TRBD1 (5 bases). The V end was cut by 0 bases, the J end by 4 bases, with 15 bases between. CDR1 is ENHRY, CDR2 SYGVKD, per germline. The CDR3 totals 16 residues. CDR3 in DNA: TGTGCCATCAGTGAGTCGACCGGACACAACATCTATGGCTACACCTTC. Translated: CAISESTGHNIYGYTF.

The CDR3 DNA follows: TGTGCCAGCAGCCGATTGGGGGGGCCGTTCCTTAGATCACCCCTCCACTTT. Its protein product is CASSRLGGPFLRSPLHF. V and J are TRBV5-5 and TRBJ1-6; the D gene is possibly TRBD1 (6 bases). V dropped 4 bases and J dropped 10 bases, with 24 bases sitting between them. The germline V gene has CDR1 SGHKS and CDR2 YYEKEE (reference sequence). The CDR3 sequence is 17 residues long.

This chain uses TRBV9 with TRBJ2-2; the D gene is possibly TRBD2 (5 bases). The ends were cut back, 0 bases at V and 6 bases at J, with 18 bases in the middle. Germline assignment: CDR1 SGDLS and CDR2 YYNGEE. The CDR3 sequence is 17 residues long. CDR3 in amino acids: CASSVATSTNRAGELFF. The CDR3 DNA sequence: TGTGCCAGCAGCGTAGCTACCTCGACTAACCGTGCCGGGGAGCTGTTTTTT.

The chain links TRBV5-5 to TRBJ2-2, with 10 bases matching TRBD1. V was clipped by 7 bases and J by 5 bases; unmatched bases: 17. CDR1 is SGHKS, CDR2 YYEKEE, per germline (reference sequence). The CDR3 has 18 residues. The CDR3 region is CASRTLQGTGERTGELFF. Written as DNA, the CDR3 is TGTGCCAGCCGGACTCTACAAGGGACAGGGGAGCGGACCGGGGAGCTGTTTTTT. Together with reference TRBV5-5 and TRBJ2-2, the CDR3 gives the full variable domain: DAGVTQSPTHLIKTRGQQVTLRCSPISGHKSVSWYQQVLGQGPQFIFQYYEKEERGRGNFPDRFSARQFPNYSSELNVNALLLGDSALYLCASRTLQGTGERTGELFFGEGSRLTVL.

This chain joins TRBV19 and TRBJ2-3; D gene uncertain. Trimming took off 8 bases at V and 1 base at J, with 10 bases between the two ends. CDR3 length: 13 residues. Germline CDR1 LNHDA, CDR2 SQIVND (reference sequence). For the CDR3, the DNA is TGTGCCAGTGAATTACTCGGCACAGATACGCAGTATTTT. Amino acid sequence: CASELLGTDTQYF.

The genes are TRBV3-1 (or the pseudogene TRBV3-2) and TRBJ1-1, with TRBD1 matching over 11 bases. V lost 5 bases and J lost 1; bases outside the gene matches: 9. In germline, CDR1 is LGHDT, CDR2 YNNKEL (reference sequence). The CDR3 loop spans 17 amino acids. CDR3 DNA: TGTGCCAGCAGCTTACGGACAGGGGGCTACTGGAACACTGAAGCTTTCTTT. Residues: CASSLRTGGYWNTEAFF.

This rearrangement joins TRBV11-2 to TRBJ2-2; TRBD1 aligns across 7 bases. V lost 4 bases to trimming and J lost 5 bases; unmatched junction nucleotides: 7. CDR1 and CDR2 from the germline V gene are SGHAT and FQNNGV. The CDR3 is 15 amino acids. The chain's CDR3 is CASSSTGRRTGELFF. Written as DNA, the CDR3 is TGTGCCAGCAGCTCGACAGGGCGAAGGACCGGGGAGCTGTTTTTT.

The chain uses TRBV7-9 and TRBJ2-6; D is unresolved. Germline V gene lookup returns CDR1 SEHNR and CDR2 FQNEAQ (reference sequence). V lost 5 bases, J lost 1 base, and 12 bases lay in between. The CDR3 has 16 amino acids. The CDR3 spells CASSPSFGSGANVLTF. In nucleotides, the CDR3 is TGTGCCAGCAGCCCTTCCTTCGGGTCTGGGGCCAACGTCCTGACTTTC.

The V gene is TRBV5-1, the J gene TRBJ2-3; no clear D gene. Trimming removed 4 bases from V and 4 bases from J, with 10 bases in between. Germline V CDR1 and CDR2: SGHRS, YFSETQ. The length of the CDR3 is 13 residues. CDR3 sequence: CASSLQTSDTQYF. Written as DNA, the CDR3 is TGCGCCAGCAGCCTACAGACCTCAGATACGCAGTATTTT.

V and J are TRBV7-9 and TRBJ1-1; 7 bases agree with TRBD1. Germline trimming cut 4 bases from V and 4 bases from J; bases unmatched to any gene: 3. The germline CDR1 and CDR2 sequences are SEHNR and FQNEAQ (reference sequence). The CDR3 has 13 amino acids. The CDR3 DNA reads TGTGCCAGCAGCTCGACAGGGCCCACTGAAGCTTTCTTT. Amino acid sequence: CASSSTGPTEAFF. The full variable domain, with the rest looked up from reference TRBV7-9 and TRBJ1-1, is DTGVSQNPRHKITKRGQNVTFRCDPISEHNRLYWYRQTLGQGPEFLTYFQNEAQLEKSRLLSDRFSAERPKGSFSTLEIQRTEQGDSAMYLCASSSTGPTEAFFGQGTRLTVV.

The CDR3 coding sequence is TGTGCCAGCAGTGCTCGGGACAGCCAAGAGACCCAGTACTTC. Translated, it gives CASSARDSQETQYF. V usage is TRBV2 and J usage is TRBJ2-5, with TRBD1 matching 7 bases. With 4 bases clipped from V and 1 base from J, the junction kept 3 bases outside the gene matches. The CDR3 sequence is 14 residues long. Germline V gives CDR1 SNHLY, CDR2 FYNNEI. The whole variable domain, filled in from reference TRBV2 and TRBJ2-5, reads EPEVTQTPSHQVTQMGQEVILRCVPISNHLYFYWYRQILGQKVEFLVSFYNNEISEKSEIFDDQFSVERPDGSNFTLKIRSTKLEDSAMYFCASSARDSQETQYFGPGTRLLVL.

This clone was found once. The chain has TRBV2 and TRBJ2-5; 8 nucleotides line up with TRBD1. The CDR3 contains 15 residues. Trimming at V came to 3 bases and at J to 4 bases, leaving 7 bases not matched to a gene. Germline values: CDR1 SNHLY, CDR2 FYNNEI. The CDR3 region is CASSDGQGQRETQYF. CDR3 coding DNA: TGTGCCAGCAGTGACGGACAGGGTCAGCGAGAGACCCAGTACTTC.

The genes are TRBV19 and TRBJ1-2; 9 bases are a match to TRBD1. From germline, CDR1 is LNHDA and CDR2 SQIVND (reference sequence). V dropped 6 bases and J dropped 7; count of bases not matched to a gene: 9. CDR3 length equals 14 residues. The CDR3 is CASRPNRGHGGYTF. The CDR3 nucleotides are TGTGCCAGTAGACCTAACAGGGGGCACGGTGGCTACACCTTC.

To note about this clone: The sample holds other DNA sequences that translate to the same CDR3. The chain joins TRBV3-1 (or the pseudogene TRBV3-2) to TRBJ1-2; TRBD1 matches 7 bases. The CDR3 is made up of 15 amino acids. In germline, CDR1 is LGHDT, CDR2 YNNKEL (reference sequence). The J segment lost 2 bases and the V segment lost 3 bases, leaving 6 bases of the junction unmatched. In DNA form, the CDR3 reads TGTGCCAGCAGCCAGCGAGGGGGCGGAAACTATGGCTACACCTTC. Amino acid sequence: CASSQRGGGNYGYTF.

The chain has TRBV19 and TRBJ2-2; a possible D gene is TRBD1 (6 bases). This CDR3 has 15 residues. V was pared by 5 bases and J by 7 bases, with 17 bases between. Germline CDR1 is LNHDA and CDR2 is SQIVND (reference sequence). As DNA, the CDR3 is TGTGCCAGTAGTCCCACCCTTTGGGGGCTCGGGGAGCTGTTTTTT. Amino acids: CASSPTLWGLGELFF.

In nucleotides, the CDR3 is TGTGCCACAAGACTAGCGGGAGGGCCAGGCGAGCAGTACTTC. Its protein is CATRLAGGPGEQYF. V and J are TRBV2 and TRBJ2-7; 14 bases map to TRBD2. This CDR3 has 14 amino acids. Germline CDR1 reads SNHLY; CDR2 reads FYNNEI. V shed 10 bases, J shed 6 bases, and the junction held 8 bases outside the gene matches.

The J gene is TRBJ2-1, the V gene TRBV29-1, with D hard to call. Germline V lookup: CDR1 SQVTM, CDR2 ANQGSEA. V was cut by 6 bases and J by 5 bases, with 5 bases left in between. The length of the CDR3 is 10 residues. This chain's CDR3 is CSVANNEQFF. As DNA, the CDR3 is TGCAGCGTCGCTAACAATGAGCAGTTCTTC.

This sequence joins TRBV11-2 and TRBJ2-5; 9 positions agree with TRBD2. The germline gives CDR1 SGHAT, CDR2 FQNNGV. V lost 5 bases, J lost 2 bases, and 9 bases stayed unmatched. This CDR3 region has 16 residues. The CDR3 DNA sequence: TGTGCCAGCAGCCCCAATGGTGCGGGGGGGCAAGAGACCCAGTACTTC. It translates to CASSPNGAGGQETQYF.

This chain joins TRBV7-9 and TRBJ1-2, with 8 bases that match TRBD1. The CDR3 spans 14 residues. After removal of 3 bases from V and 8 bases from J, the junction contained 8 bases not matched to a gene. Germline V CDR1 and CDR2: SEHNR, FQNEAQ (reference sequence). In nucleotides, the CDR3 is TGTGCCAGCAGCTTGGTGAACAGGGGGATAGGCTACACCTTC. Residues: CASSLVNRGIGYTF.

About this clone: The CDR3 carries no conserved terminal phenylalanine or tryptophan, so it likely arises from a read error. The DNA is left out, because the CDR3 cannot be placed on it with certainty; the CDR3 is given as TCRdb lists it. The chain is built from TRBV5-1 and TRBJ2-7; the table's D call, TRBD2, was not checked against the DNA. Germline CDR1 and CDR2: SGHRS and YFSETQ. Including both end residues, the CDR3 is 10 amino acids long. CDR3 sequence: CASSLPHAEL.

The V gene is TRBV4-1, the J gene TRBJ1-5; 7 nucleotides agree with TRBD1. The trim removed 1 base at V and 1 base at J, leaving 7 bases unmatched. Germline CDR1 reads MGHRA; CDR2 reads YSYEKL. There are 17 residues in the CDR3. As DNA, the CDR3 is TGCGCCAGCAGCCAAGTGCCAGGGGGAATAAGCAATCAGCCCCAGCATTTT. Protein sequence: CASSQVPGGISNQPQHF.